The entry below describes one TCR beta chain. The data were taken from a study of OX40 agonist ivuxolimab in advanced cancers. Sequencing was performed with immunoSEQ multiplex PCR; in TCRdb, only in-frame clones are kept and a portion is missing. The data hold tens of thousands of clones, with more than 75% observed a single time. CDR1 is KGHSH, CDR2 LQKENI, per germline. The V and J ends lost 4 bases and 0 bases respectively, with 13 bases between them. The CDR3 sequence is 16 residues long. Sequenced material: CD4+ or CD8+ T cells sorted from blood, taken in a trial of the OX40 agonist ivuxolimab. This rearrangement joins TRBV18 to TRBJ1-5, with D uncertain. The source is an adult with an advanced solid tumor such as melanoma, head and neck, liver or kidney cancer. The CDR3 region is CASSRSVAYSNQPQHF. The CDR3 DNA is TGTGCCAGCTCACGTTCCGTCGCTTATAGCAATCAGCCCCAGCATTTT.